This T cell receptor beta chain was sequenced in a study of beta chain features in type 1 diabetes. Study-level points and caveats: Diminished insertions and augmented deletions at VDJ junctions characterized type 1 diabetes patients. Shorter templates may be favored by PCR, equally so in patients and controls.

This clone appeared a few times. No antigen is known for it. All of the isolated RNA was reverse transcribed, so expressed TCRB transcripts were sequenced. The protocol was immunoSEQ multiplex PCR, while the TCRdb copy is restricted to in-frame clones and leaves out a portion. The sample holds over 120,000 clones; 8% to 13% are singletons and the top ten take less than 1.5%. Sampling consisted of one heparinised blood draw per donor, averaging roughly 110 mL. Purity above 98% was achieved in all sorted populations. Material: naive CD4+ T cells from blood. The TCR was taken from a man between 18 and 29 years old in good health.

CDR3 protein: CASSQEDRASQETQYF. The CDR3 DNA follows: TGTGCCAGCAGCCAGGAGGACAGGGCATCACAAGAGACCCAGTACTTC. The rearrangement joins TRBV4-2 to TRBJ2-5; 8 bases align to TRBD1. Germline CDR1 LGHNA, CDR2 YNFKEQ. The CDR3 spans 16 residues. After removal of 3 bases from V and 2 bases from J, the junction contained 8 bases not matched to a gene.